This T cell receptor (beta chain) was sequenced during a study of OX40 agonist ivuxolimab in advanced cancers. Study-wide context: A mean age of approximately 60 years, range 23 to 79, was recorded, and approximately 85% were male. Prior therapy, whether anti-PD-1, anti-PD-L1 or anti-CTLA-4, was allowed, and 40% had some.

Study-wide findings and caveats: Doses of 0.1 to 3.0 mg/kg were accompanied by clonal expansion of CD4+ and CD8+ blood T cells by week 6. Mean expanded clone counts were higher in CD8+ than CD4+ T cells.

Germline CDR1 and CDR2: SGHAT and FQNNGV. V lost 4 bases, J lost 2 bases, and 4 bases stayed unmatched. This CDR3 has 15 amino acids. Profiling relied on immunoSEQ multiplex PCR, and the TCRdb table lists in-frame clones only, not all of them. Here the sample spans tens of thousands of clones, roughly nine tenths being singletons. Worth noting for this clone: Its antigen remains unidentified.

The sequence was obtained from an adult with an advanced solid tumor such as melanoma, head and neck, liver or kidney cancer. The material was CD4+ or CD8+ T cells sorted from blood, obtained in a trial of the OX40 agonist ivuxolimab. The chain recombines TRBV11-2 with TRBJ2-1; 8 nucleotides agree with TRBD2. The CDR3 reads CASSSVAGPYNEQFF. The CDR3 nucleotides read TGTGCCAGCAGCTCCGTAGCGGGGCCCTACAATGAGCAGTTCTTC.